This TCR beta chain was captured by sequencing in a study of CD8+CD57+ T cells in acquired aplastic anemia. Study background: The DNA of sorted CD4+ and CD8+ cells averaged approximately 3.4 ug. Study-wide results and limits: Researchers report that fewer than 35 CD8+ CDR3 sequences appeared in both patients and controls.

Patients chosen for sequencing had CD8+CD57+ cells that had expanded, as shown by flow cytometry. Patients uniformly had severe acquired aplastic anemia. Sampling of blood occurred while the patients had still received no therapy. Using genomic DNA as the template, TCR beta VDJ and CDR3 profiling was carried out. TCRdb redid the calling of the reads with MiXCR, one entry per CDR3 protein. The table shows about 190,000 distinct CDR3 sequences, with less than 60% occurring only once. This clonotype has a count of ten or more. Its matching antigen is unknown. Sequences were obtained from sorted CD4+, CD8+, or CD8+CD57+ T cells (not recorded which) from PBMCs. The TCR comes from a human donor with aplastic anemia.

CDR3 DNA: TGCGCCAGCAGCCAGAACATCTACTCTGGAAACACCATATATTTT. It is translated as CASSQNIYSGNTIYF. The chain couples TRBV4-3 to TRBJ1-3; D is uncertain. Germline CDR1 reads LGHNA; CDR2 reads YSLEER. This CDR3 spans 15 amino acids. V was cut by 3 bases and J by 0 bases, with 9 bases left in between.